What follows are 13 T cell receptor beta chains derived from one specimen sequenced in a study of CD8 T cells in Susac syndrome. Random hexamers served to reverse transcribe about 0.5 to 1 ug RNA. In TCRdb, the immunoSEQ multiplex PCR reads were re-called with MiXCR into one record per CDR3 protein. The sample contains under 200,000 distinct CDR3 sequences, around 94% of which appear only once. Sequencing was carried out using CD4+ T cells from PBMCs. The receptor set was obtained from a human donor with Susac syndrome.

The chain recombines TRBV5-4 with TRBJ2-3; TRBD1 might be the D (6 bases). This CDR3 contains 16 residues. The V gene lost 4 bases and the J gene lost 3 bases, with 18 bases spanning the gap. The germline V gene encodes CDR1 SGHNT and CDR2 YYREEE (reference sequence). CDR3 bases: TGTGCCAGCAGCGCGACAGGCGGGCGGTGGACAGATACGCAGTATTTT. It is translated as CASSATGGRWTDTQYF.

The gene calls are TRBV6-5 and TRBJ1-6, with D unresolved. Germline CDR1 is MNHEY and CDR2 is SVGAGI. Trimming shortened V by 7 bases and J by 7 bases, and 17 bases separated the two germline ends. This CDR3 has 15 residues. The CDR3 bases are TGTGCCAGCAAAGTCTTAGCAGGAGGAAATTCACCCCTCCACTTT. This gives the protein CASKVLAGGNSPLHF.

This chain links TRBV2 with TRBJ1-2; D is unresolved. The CDR3 loop spans 11 amino acids. The V end lost 5 bases, the J end lost 4 bases, and 5 bases lay between the germline ends. CDR1 is SNHLY and CDR2 is FYNNEI in the germline V gene. The CDR3 sequence is CASSYSYGYTF. CDR3 coding DNA: TGTGCCAGCAGTTACAGCTATGGCTACACCTTC.

This chain uses TRBV18 with TRBJ1-5; 7 bases are shared with TRBD1. Germline CDR1 is KGHSH and CDR2 is LQKENI. The CDR3 loop spans 16 amino acids. V shed 6 bases, J shed 3 bases, and the junction held 11 bases outside the gene matches. The CDR3 nucleotides are TGTGCCAGCTCGGTTACTGGGACAGCTGACAATCAGCCCCAGCATTTT. Encoded protein: CASSVTGTADNQPQHF.

CDR3 bases: TGTGCCAGCAGCCAACGGGCAGTGCGCGAGACCCAGTACTTC. Residues: CASSQRAVRETQYF. The V gene is TRBV3-1, the J gene TRBJ2-5; D is unclear. The germline gives CDR1 LGHDT, CDR2 YNNKEL (reference sequence). There are 14 residues in the CDR3. V gave up 2 bases and J gave up 5 bases, with 12 bases separating them.

The gene calls are TRBV7-9 and TRBJ2-3, with a possible D match to TRBD2 (6 bases). Germline V CDR1 and CDR2: SEHNR, FQNEAQ (reference sequence). The CDR3 length is 16 residues. The V end was cut by 8 bases, the J end by 1 base, with 19 bases between. The CDR3 here is CASGPGSWGGTDTQYF. The CDR3 region has the DNA TGTGCCAGCGGACCCGGGAGCTGGGGGGGCACAGATACGCAGTATTTT.

The chain carries TRBV9 and TRBJ2-2; 8 nucleotides align to TRBD1. CDR1 and CDR2 (germline): SGDLS, YYNGEE. V shed 7 bases and J 0 bases; nucleotides not matched to a gene: 5. The CDR3 runs 15 residues. CDR3 in amino acids: CASRLDRANTGELFF. CDR3 coding DNA: TGTGCCAGCCGGTTGGACAGGGCGAACACCGGGGAGCTGTTTTTT.

In this sample, this clonotype turned up once. The chain uses TRBV20-1 and TRBJ2-7, with 8 bases fitting TRBD1. The CDR3 extends over 13 amino acids. V was pared by 1 base and J by 2 bases, with 1 base of the junction left unmatched. Germline lookup yields CDR1 DFQATT and CDR2 SNEGSKA (reference sequence). As DNA, the CDR3 is TGCAGTGCTAGAGGGGGACAGGCCTACGAGCAGTACTTC. Amino acids: CSARGGQAYEQYF.

The chain is built from TRBV12-3 or TRBV12-4 and TRBJ1-6; D uncertain. This CDR3 region has 15 residues. Trimming removed 1 base from V and 1 base from J, with 5 bases in between. CDR3 in amino acids: CASSLGRSYNSPLHF. CDR3 DNA: TGTGCCAGCAGTTTAGGTCGGTCCTATAATTCACCCCTCCACTTT.

CDR3 DNA sequence: TGTGCCAGCAGTTCGTCAGGGTACGATCAGCCCCAGCATTTT. The encoded protein is CASSSSGYDQPQHF. This rearrangement joins TRBV6-2 or TRBV6-3 to TRBJ1-5; the D gene is possibly TRBD1 (5 bases). The CDR3 contains 14 residues. V was clipped by 4 bases and J by 5 bases, with 12 bases between them. Germline lookup yields CDR1 MNHEY and CDR2 SVGEGT.

This clonotype was seen once. This chain uses TRBV15 with TRBJ2-1; D is uncertain. V lost 5 bases, J lost 0 bases, and 17 bases lay in between. This CDR3 has 17 amino acids. CDR1 is LNHNV and CDR2 is YYDKDF in the germline V gene (reference sequence). CDR3 sequence (DNA): TGTGCCACCAGCTTTGGTAGGCGAAACAGCTCCTACAATGAGCAGTTCTTC. Protein sequence: CATSFGRRNSSYNEQFF.

V and J are TRBV9 and TRBJ2-1; 9 bases line up with TRBD2. Germline V gene data show CDR1 as SGDLS and CDR2 as YYNGEE. CDR3 length: 19 residues. The junction had 14 bases not matched to a gene; V was cut back by 4 bases and J by 0 bases. DNA of the CDR3: TGTGCCAGCAGCATAGAGGGGTTTTTGACTAGCGGCTCCTACAATGAGCAGTTCTTC. Translating gives CASSIEGFLTSGSYNEQFF.

The chain employs TRBV29-1 and TRBJ2-7, with TRBD1 matching over 8 bases. The junction had 12 bases not matched to a gene; V was cut back by 6 bases and J by 2 bases. This CDR3 is built from 15 residues. Germline assignment: CDR1 SQVTM and CDR2 ANQGSEA. The CDR3: CSVGYRGTRAYEQYF. CDR3 coding DNA: TGCAGCGTCGGGTACAGGGGGACACGTGCCTACGAGCAGTACTTC.